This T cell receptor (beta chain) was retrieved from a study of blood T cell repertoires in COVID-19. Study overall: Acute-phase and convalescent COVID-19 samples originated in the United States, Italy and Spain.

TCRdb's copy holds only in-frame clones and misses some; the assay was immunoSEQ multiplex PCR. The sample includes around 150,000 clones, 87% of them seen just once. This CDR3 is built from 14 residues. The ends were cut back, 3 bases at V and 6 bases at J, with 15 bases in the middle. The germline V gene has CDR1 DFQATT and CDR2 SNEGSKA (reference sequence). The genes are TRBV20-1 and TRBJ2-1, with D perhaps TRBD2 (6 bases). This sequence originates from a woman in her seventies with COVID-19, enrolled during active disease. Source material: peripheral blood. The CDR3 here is CSASRAGFRNEQFF. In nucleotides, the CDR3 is TGCAGTGCTAGTAGGGCGGGATTTCGCAATGAGCAGTTCTTC.